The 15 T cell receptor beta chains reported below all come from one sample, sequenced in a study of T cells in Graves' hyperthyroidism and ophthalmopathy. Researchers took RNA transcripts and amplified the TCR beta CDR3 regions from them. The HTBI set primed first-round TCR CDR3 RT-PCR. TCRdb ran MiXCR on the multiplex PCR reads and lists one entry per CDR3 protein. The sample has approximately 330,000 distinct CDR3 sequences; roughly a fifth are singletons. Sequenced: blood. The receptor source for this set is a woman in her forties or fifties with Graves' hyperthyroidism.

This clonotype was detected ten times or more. CDR3 in amino acids: CASRRGTSGGDATQYF. The CDR3, as DNA: TGTGCCAGCAGAAGAGGGACTAGCGGGGGAGATGCGACCCAGTACTTC. The chain carries TRBV11-2 and TRBJ2-5, with 14 bases aligning to TRBD2. The germline gives CDR1 SGHAT, CDR2 FQNNGV. V shed 6 bases, J shed 7 bases, and the junction held 10 bases outside the gene matches. This CDR3 region has 16 residues.

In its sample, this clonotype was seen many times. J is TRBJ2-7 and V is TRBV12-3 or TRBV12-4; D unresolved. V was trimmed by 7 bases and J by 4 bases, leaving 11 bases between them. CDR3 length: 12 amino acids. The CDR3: CASMRQSYEQYF. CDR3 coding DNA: TGTGCCAGCATGCGGCAGAGTTACGAGCAGTACTTC.

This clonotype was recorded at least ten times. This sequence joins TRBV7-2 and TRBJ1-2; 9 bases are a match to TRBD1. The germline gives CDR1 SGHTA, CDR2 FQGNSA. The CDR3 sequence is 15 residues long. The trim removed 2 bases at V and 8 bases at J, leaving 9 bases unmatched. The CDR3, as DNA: TGTGCCAGCAGCTTATTTGTGACAGGGGGAGGAGGCTACACCTTC. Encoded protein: CASSLFVTGGGGYTF. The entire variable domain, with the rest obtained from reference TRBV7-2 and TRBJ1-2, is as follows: GAGVSQSPSNKVTEKGKDVELRCDPISGHTALYWYRQSLGQGLEFLIYFQGNSAPDKSGLPSDRFSAERTGGSVSTLTIQRTQQEDSAVYLCASSLFVTGGGGYTFGSGTRLTVV.

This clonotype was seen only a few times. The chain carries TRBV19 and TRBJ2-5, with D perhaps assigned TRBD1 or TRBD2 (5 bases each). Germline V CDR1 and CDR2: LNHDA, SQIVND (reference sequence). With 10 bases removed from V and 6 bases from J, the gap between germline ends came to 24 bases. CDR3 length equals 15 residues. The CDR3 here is CATRDGSRPWKTQYF. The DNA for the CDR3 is TGTGCCACTCGGGACGGATCGAGGCCCTGGAAGACCCAGTACTTC. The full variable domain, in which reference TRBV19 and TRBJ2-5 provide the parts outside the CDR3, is DGGITQSPKYLFRKEGQNVTLSCEQNLNHDAMYWYRQDPGQGLRLIYYSQIVNDFQKGDIAEGYSVSREKKESFPLTVTSAQKNPTAFYLCATRDGSRPWKTQYFGPGTRLLVL.

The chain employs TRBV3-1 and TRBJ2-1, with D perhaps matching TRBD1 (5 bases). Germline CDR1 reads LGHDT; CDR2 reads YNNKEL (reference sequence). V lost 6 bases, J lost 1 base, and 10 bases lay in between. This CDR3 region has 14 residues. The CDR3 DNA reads TGTGCCAGCAGTCAGCAGGGTTCCTACAATGAGCAGTTCTTC. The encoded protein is CASSQQGSYNEQFF.

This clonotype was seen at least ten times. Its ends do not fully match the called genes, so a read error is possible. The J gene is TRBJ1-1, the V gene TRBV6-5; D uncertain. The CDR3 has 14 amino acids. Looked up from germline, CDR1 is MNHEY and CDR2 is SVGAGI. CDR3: CASSYAVQNSEAFF. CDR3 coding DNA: TGTGCCAGCAGTTACGCGGTCCAGAACTCTGAAGCTTTCTTT.

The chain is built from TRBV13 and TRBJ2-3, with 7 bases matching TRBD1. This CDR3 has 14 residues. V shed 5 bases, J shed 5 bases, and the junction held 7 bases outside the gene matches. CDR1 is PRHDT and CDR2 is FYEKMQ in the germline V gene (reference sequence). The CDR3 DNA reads TGTGCCAGCAGCCGTAGACAGGGTATAGATACGCAGTATTTT. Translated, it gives CASSRRQGIDTQYF.

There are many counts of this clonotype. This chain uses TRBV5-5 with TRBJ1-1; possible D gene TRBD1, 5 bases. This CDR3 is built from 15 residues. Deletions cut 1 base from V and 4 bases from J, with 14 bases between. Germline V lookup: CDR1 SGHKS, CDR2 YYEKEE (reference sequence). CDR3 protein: CASSLTAGRITEAFF. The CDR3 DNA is TGTGCCAGCAGCTTGACGGCAGGGAGGATCACTGAAGCTTTCTTT.

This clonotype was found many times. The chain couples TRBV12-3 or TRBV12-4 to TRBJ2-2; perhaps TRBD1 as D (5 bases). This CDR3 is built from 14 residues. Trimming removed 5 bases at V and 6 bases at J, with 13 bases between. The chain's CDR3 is CASSPTQGSGELFF. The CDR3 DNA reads TGTGCCAGCAGTCCTACGCAGGGCTCCGGGGAGCTGTTTTTT.

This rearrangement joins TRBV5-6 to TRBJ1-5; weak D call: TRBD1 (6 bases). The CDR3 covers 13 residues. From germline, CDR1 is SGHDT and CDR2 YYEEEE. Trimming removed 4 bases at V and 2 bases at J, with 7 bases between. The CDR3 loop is CASSRQGNQPQHF. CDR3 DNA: TGTGCCAGCAGCCGACAGGGCAATCAGCCCCAGCATTTT.

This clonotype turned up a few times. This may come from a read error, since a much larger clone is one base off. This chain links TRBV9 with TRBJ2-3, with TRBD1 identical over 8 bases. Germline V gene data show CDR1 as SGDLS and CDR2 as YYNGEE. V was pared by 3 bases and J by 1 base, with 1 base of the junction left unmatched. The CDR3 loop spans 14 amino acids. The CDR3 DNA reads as TGTGCCAGCAGCGCGGGACAGGGCACAGATACGCAGTATTTT. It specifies CASSAGQGTDTQYF. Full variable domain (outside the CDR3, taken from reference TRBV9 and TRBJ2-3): DSGVTQTPKHLITATGQRVTLRCSPRSGDLSVYWYQQSLDQGLQFLIQYYNGEERAKGNILERFSAQQFPDLHSELNLSSLELGDSALYFCASSAGQGTDTQYFGPGTRLTVL.

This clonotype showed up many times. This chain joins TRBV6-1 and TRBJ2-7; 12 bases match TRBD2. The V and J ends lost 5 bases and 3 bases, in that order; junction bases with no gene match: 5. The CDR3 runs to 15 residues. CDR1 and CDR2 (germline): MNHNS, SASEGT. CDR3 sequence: CASSSLLAGGYEQYF. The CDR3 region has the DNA TGTGCCAGCAGTTCCCTACTAGCGGGGGGCTACGAGCAGTACTTC.

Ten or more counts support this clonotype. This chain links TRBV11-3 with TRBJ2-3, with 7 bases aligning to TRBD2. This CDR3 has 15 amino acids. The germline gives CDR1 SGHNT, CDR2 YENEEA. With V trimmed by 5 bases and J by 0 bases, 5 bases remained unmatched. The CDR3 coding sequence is TGTGCCAGCAGCCCGGGCGGGGGAAGCACAGATACGCAGTATTTT. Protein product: CASSPGGGSTDTQYF.

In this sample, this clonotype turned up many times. CDR3 in DNA: TGTGCCAGCTGTCGGGGAGGGGGGAACACTGAAGCTTTCTTT. It is translated as CASCRGGGNTEAFF. The chain joins TRBV12-3 or TRBV12-4 to TRBJ1-1, with D maybe TRBD1 (6 bases). With 8 bases removed from V and 1 base from J, the gap between germline ends came to 14 bases. The CDR3 consists of 14 residues.

CDR3 residues: CASSSGISGANVLTF. CDR3 nucleotide sequence: TGTGCCAGCAGTTCGGGTATCTCTGGGGCCAACGTCCTGACTTTC. V usage is TRBV28 and J usage is TRBJ2-6, with D unresolved. This CDR3 has 15 amino acids. V was pared by 4 bases and J by 0 bases, with 7 bases between. Per the germline V gene, CDR1 is MDHEN and CDR2 is SYDVKM.